Sequencing of this TCR beta chain was carried out in a study of cytomegalovirus exposure and HLA in healthy donors. Points from the study as a whole: Accurate HLA-A and HLA-B prediction from TCR beta sequences was reported for most subjects. Researchers counted approximately 160 TCR beta chains as cytomegalovirus-associated. A later analysis found common viral pathogens apparently linked to several of the most significant clusters.

With 60 Vbeta and 13 Jbeta primers, the PCR was carried out. Sequencing was performed with immunoSEQ multiplex PCR; in TCRdb, only in-frame clones are kept and a portion is missing. Of about 37,000 clones listed, roughly four fifths were seen once; the top ten hold 9.3%. The CDR3 has 14 amino acids. Germline V gene sequence: CDR1 MNHEY, CDR2 SMNVEV (reference sequence). Between the trimmed V and J ends, which lost 2 bases and 5 bases, there was a span of 11 bases. Concerning this clone: The antigen remains unidentified.

This TCR came from a woman in her 40s in good health and CMV-seronegative. The chain combines TRBV27 with TRBJ2-3, with D tentatively TRBD1 (6 bases). Sequencing was carried out using PBMCs. CDR3 region: CASSLEGVRDTQYF. In nucleotides, the CDR3 is TGTGCCAGCAGTTTAGAGGGGGTTAGAGATACGCAGTATTTT.